This T cell receptor (beta chain) stems from a study of response to subunit inactivated influenza vaccine. Study-level findings and limits: Authors suggested few new T cells are recruited by each seasonal influenza vaccination.

Notes on this clonotype: Its matching antigen is unknown.

Each CDR3 protein gets one entry after TCRdb re-called the RT-PCR reads with MiXCR. The sample carries around 580,000 distinct CDR3 sequences, 13% to 15% recorded once. The material sequenced was PBMCs from blood, taken 11 to 12 days after vaccination. This TCR was sampled from a man between 45 and 60 years old who received an inactivated influenza vaccine.

CDR3 DNA: TGTGCCAGCGGCTTGGGGGGAGGCACAGATACGCAGTATTTT. Encoded protein: CASGLGGGTDTQYF. The chain links TRBV12-3 or TRBV12-4 to TRBJ2-3; TRBD2 is a possible D gene (6 bases). The CDR3 is 14 amino acids. Trimming stripped 8 bases from V and 1 base from J, with 13 bases between.